Each of the 31 T cell receptor beta chains below was sequenced from the same sample in a study of vaccination and CD4 T cells after COVID-19. An Oncomine TCR Beta short-read assay was used to sequence the DNA from cultured CD4+ T cells. TCRdb reanalysed the PCR reads using MiXCR and keeps one entry per CDR3 protein. Here the sample spans 10,000 to 13,000 distinct CDR3 sequences, more than 65% being singletons. No antigen has been assigned to these receptors. Treatment noted: roughly 10-day PBMC culture with coronavirus spike peptide pools or control peptides (ViraFEST assay). Sequencing input: CD4+ T cells from blood, cultured in vitro. The source of these receptors is a human donor who had recovered from COVID-19.

This clonotype came up a few times. The chain has TRBV20-1 and TRBJ1-3, with D perhaps matching TRBD1 (5 bases). Between the trimmed V and J ends, which lost 7 bases and 3 bases, there was a span of 16 bases. CDR1 is DFQATT, CDR2 SNEGSKA, per germline (reference sequence). The CDR3 runs to 14 residues. CDR3 residues: CSVAAGAFGNTIYF. The CDR3 DNA reads TGCAGTGTCGCGGCCGGGGCATTTGGAAACACCATATATTTT.

V usage is TRBV20-1 and J usage is TRBJ1-1; D may be TRBD1 (5 bases). CDR3 length: 13 amino acids. Germline V gene data show CDR1 as DFQATT and CDR2 as SNEGSKA (reference sequence). In nucleotides, the CDR3 is TGCAGGCCAACGGGGGGGGTCCGGGGTGAAGCTTTCTTT. Encoded protein: CRPTGGVRGEAFF.

This chain uses TRBV7-9 with TRBJ1-6; possibly TRBD1 for D (6 bases). CDR1 is SEHNR, CDR2 FQNEAQ, per germline (reference sequence). The V gene lost 5 bases and the J gene lost 5 bases, with 16 bases spanning the gap. The CDR3 runs to 16 residues. The CDR3 bases are TGTGCCAGCAGCCGGACGGGGGGGCCTAATAATTCACCCCTCCACTTT. This sequence encodes CASSRTGGPNNSPLHF. Together with reference TRBV7-9 and TRBJ1-6, the CDR3 gives the full variable domain: DTGVSQNPRHKITKRGQNVTFRCDPISEHNRLYWYRQTLGQGPEFLTYFQNEAQLEKSRLLSDRFSAERPKGSFSTLEIQRTEQGDSAMYLCASSRTGGPNNSPLHFGNGTRLTVT.

This clonotype was observed a single time. The chain is built from TRBV6-1 and TRBJ1-3; 9 bases are a match to TRBD1. The CDR3 extends over 15 amino acids. From germline, CDR1 is MNHNS and CDR2 SASEGT. The V and J ends lost 8 bases and 4 bases, in that order; junction bases with no gene match: 9. The CDR3 region has the DNA TGTGCCAGCTATCTAACGGGACAGGGAGGAAACACCATATATTTT. Translation: CASYLTGQGGNTIYF.

This sequence joins TRBV6-5 and TRBJ1-1; weak D call: TRBD1 (6 bases). Germline CDR1 and CDR2: MNHEY and SVGAGI. Trimming left V 0 bases short and J 1 base short, with 9 bases between. This CDR3 spans 15 amino acids. The CDR3 loop is CASSYSGGQNTEAFF. CDR3 nucleotide sequence: TGTGCCAGCAGTTACTCGGGGGGCCAGAACACTGAAGCTTTCTTT.

This clonotype was seen only a few times. CDR3 region: CATKPRGGSGEQYF. The CDR3 DNA reads TGTGCCACCAAACCCAGAGGCGGGAGTGGAGAGCAGTACTTC. The rearrangement joins TRBV6-2 or TRBV6-3 to TRBJ2-7, with 7 bases matching TRBD2. The trim removed 10 bases at V and 7 bases at J, leaving 16 bases unmatched. Per the germline V gene, CDR1 is MNHEY and CDR2 is SVGEGT. CDR3 length: 14 residues.

The chain combines TRBV6-2 or TRBV6-3 with TRBJ1-2; D unresolved. CDR3 length: 14 amino acids. Germline lookup yields CDR1 MNHEY and CDR2 SVGEGT. V lost 2 bases and J 4 bases, leaving 11 bases between the germline ends. CDR3 residues: CASSYVPTFYGYTF. DNA of the CDR3: TGTGCCAGCAGTTACGTGCCTACCTTCTATGGCTACACCTTC.

J is TRBJ1-2 and V is TRBV12-3 or TRBV12-4, with 7 bases fitting TRBD1. V dropped 1 base and J dropped 5; count of bases not matched to a gene: 4. This CDR3 is 14 amino acids long. CDR3 in amino acids: CASSLDRGKYGYTF. The CDR3 nucleotides are TGTGCCAGCAGTTTAGACAGGGGCAAATATGGCTACACCTTC.

The rearrangement uses TRBV30 and TRBJ1-6, with a tentative D call TRBD1 (5 bases). From germline, CDR1 is GTSNPN and CDR2 SVGIG (reference sequence). V dropped 3 bases and J dropped 7 bases, with 19 bases sitting between them. The CDR3 runs 16 residues. The chain's CDR3 is CAWSPGRTLINSPLHF. DNA for the CDR3: TGTGCCTGGAGCCCCGGTAGGACACTAATAAATTCACCCCTCCACTTT.

V gene TRBV28 combines with J gene TRBJ1-2; possible D gene TRBD1, 6 bases. The CDR3 is made up of 16 amino acids. Germline lookup yields CDR1 MDHEN and CDR2 SYDVKM. Trimming took 3 bases from V and 0 from J, leaving 14 bases between them. The CDR3 is CASSLRGTPTNYGYTF. The CDR3 DNA sequence: TGTGCCAGCAGTTTGCGGGGGACACCTACTAACTATGGCTACACCTTC.

This clonotype showed up just a few times. This sequence joins TRBV4-3 and TRBJ1-2; no clear D. The CDR3 has 13 amino acids. Germline V gene sequence: CDR1 LGHNA, CDR2 YSLEER. Trimming took 2 bases from V and 8 from J, leaving 12 bases between them. CDR3 loop: CASSQRAAKGYTF. In DNA, the CDR3 is TGCGCCAGCAGCCAAAGGGCGGCTAAGGGCTACACCTTC.

The chain links TRBV20-1 to TRBJ2-7, with 8 bases that match TRBD2. The CDR3 is 14 residues long. The J segment lost 4 bases and the V segment lost 6 bases, leaving 11 bases of the junction unmatched. Looked up from germline, CDR1 is DFQATT and CDR2 is SNEGSKA (reference sequence). CDR3 in DNA: TGCAGTGCCCACCGGAGCGGGAGTAGGTACGAGCAGTACTTC. It translates to CSAHRSGSRYEQYF.

This clonotype was counted a few times. The chain uses TRBV19 and TRBJ1-2; 9 positions agree with TRBD1. The CDR3 covers 12 residues. Germline V gives CDR1 LNHDA, CDR2 SQIVND (reference sequence). Losses at the gene ends were 9 bases for V and 13 bases for J; bases not matched to a gene: 12. CDR3 sequence: CASTDRGGLFTF. The CDR3 bases are TGTGCCAGCACCGACAGGGGGGGACTTTTCACCTTC.

By share, this clonotype counts as medium-sized. The genes are TRBV11-2 and TRBJ1-2; no definite D call. The V gene's germline CDR1 is SGHAT and CDR2 FQNNGV. V was pared by 4 bases and J by 7 bases, with 16 bases between. The CDR3 sequence is 14 residues long. The CDR3 here is CASSSYAHEGGYTF. DNA of the CDR3: TGTGCCAGCAGCTCCTACGCCCACGAGGGTGGCTACACCTTC.

Judged by abundance, this clonotype is large. The rearrangement uses TRBV6-1 and TRBJ1-6; 8 nucleotides line up with TRBD1. CDR1 and CDR2 from the germline V gene are MNHNS and SASEGT. The CDR3 is 14 residues long. Trimming cost V 7 bases and J 5 bases; bases outside gene matches: 4. DNA of the CDR3: TGTGCCAGCATTCCAGGGGGCAATAATTCACCCCTCCACTTT. Its protein is CASIPGGNNSPLHF.

The gene calls are TRBV20-1 and TRBJ1-1; D uncertain. Germline lookup yields CDR1 DFQATT and CDR2 SNEGSKA (reference sequence). The V end was cut by 6 bases, the J end by 6 bases, with 8 bases between. This CDR3 comprises 10 residues. CDR3 sequence: CSAASAEAFF. In DNA, the CDR3 is TGCAGTGCCGCGAGTGCTGAAGCTTTCTTT.

The genes are TRBV20-1 and TRBJ2-3, with D possibly TRBD1 on 6 matching bases. The V end was cut by 6 bases, the J end by 5 bases, with 18 bases between. The CDR3 spans 14 residues. Looked up from germline, CDR1 is DFQATT and CDR2 is SNEGSKA (reference sequence). CDR3 coding DNA: TGCAGTGCCGGATACAGGGTTCTGGAAGATACGCAGTATTTT. Translating gives CSAGYRVLEDTQYF.

V usage is TRBV20-1 and J usage is TRBJ2-7; 9 bases fit TRBD1. Trimming at V came to 4 bases and at J to 1 base, leaving 11 bases not matched to a gene. Germline V CDR1 and CDR2: DFQATT, SNEGSKA (reference sequence). The CDR3 totals 16 residues. The CDR3: CSANNYRDRASYEQYF. CDR3 DNA sequence: TGCAGTGCTAATAACTACCGGGACAGGGCTTCCTACGAGCAGTACTTC.

This clonotype was counted a few times. This chain joins TRBV6-2 or TRBV6-3 and TRBJ1-2, with 10 bases lining up with TRBD1. V gave up 2 bases and J gave up 8 bases; unmatched junction bases: 11. This CDR3 contains 16 residues. Germline V lookup: CDR1 MNHEY, CDR2 SVGEGT. CDR3 in DNA: TGTGCCAGCAGTTACGGCGGGACAGGGGTGCTTCTGGGCTACACCTTC. This codes for CASSYGGTGVLLGYTF.

V and J are TRBV7-2 and TRBJ1-2; D is unclear. Germline V gene sequence: CDR1 SGHTA, CDR2 FQGNSA. V lost 4 bases and J 0 bases, leaving 12 bases between the germline ends. The CDR3 covers 15 residues. CDR3 bases: TGTGCCAGCAGCTCCTACAGAGGAGCTAACTATGGCTACACCTTC. It translates to CASSSYRGANYGYTF. Drawing the rest from reference TRBV7-2 and TRBJ1-2, the complete variable domain is GAGVSQSPSNKVTEKGKDVELRCDPISGHTALYWYRQSLGQGLEFLIYFQGNSAPDKSGLPSDRFSAERTGGSVSTLTIQRTQQEDSAVYLCASSSYRGANYGYTFGSGTRLTVV.

The chain recombines TRBV20-1 with TRBJ1-5; unclear D gene. V was cut by 4 bases and J by 4 bases, with 11 bases left in between. The CDR3 spans 13 residues. In germline, CDR1 is DFQATT, CDR2 SNEGSKA (reference sequence). The CDR3 loop reads CSAKRALNQPQHF. CDR3 bases: TGCAGTGCTAAGCGGGCCCTGAATCAGCCCCAGCATTTT.

This clonotype has just a few counts. The V gene is TRBV6-2 or TRBV6-3, the J gene TRBJ1-1; D is unresolved. V shed 1 base and J shed 2 bases, with 8 bases lying between them. CDR1 and CDR2 (germline): MNHEY, SVGEGT. The CDR3 spans 14 residues. The CDR3 DNA reads TGTGCCAGCAGTTACTTGGGCAGAAACACTGAAGCTTTCTTT. As protein: CASSYLGRNTEAFF.

The chain uses TRBV5-4 and TRBJ1-2; 10 nucleotides match TRBD1. The CDR3 runs 13 residues. The germline gives CDR1 SGHNT, CDR2 YYREEE (reference sequence). The ends lost 4 bases at V and 6 bases at J; junction bases unmatched: 3. The DNA of the CDR3 is TGTGCCAGCAGCGCTGGACAGGGGGATGGCTACACCTTC. This translates into CASSAGQGDGYTF.

The count of this clonotype is one. The chain recombines TRBV6-1 with TRBJ2-5; D may be TRBD2 (5 bases). Between the trimmed V and J ends, which lost 3 bases and 4 bases, there was a span of 12 bases. CDR3 length: 14 amino acids. From germline, CDR1 is MNHNS and CDR2 SASEGT. The CDR3 nucleotides are TGTGCCAGCAGTGAGCTGGGAGTCCGAGAGACCCAGTACTTC. Protein: CASSELGVRETQYF.

CDR3 coding DNA: TGTGCCAGCAGTTCAAACAGGGGTCGGCGGGCTAACTATGGCTACACCTTC. Amino acids: CASSSNRGRRANYGYTF. The rearrangement links TRBV7-3 to TRBJ1-2; 7 bases align to TRBD1. J gave up 0 bases and V 6 bases, and 13 bases lay outside the gene matches. The V gene's germline CDR1 is SGHTA and CDR2 FQGTGA. This CDR3 contains 17 residues.

This rearrangement joins TRBV20-1 to TRBJ1-2; D is ambiguous. The CDR3 is 14 amino acids. Trimming removed 5 bases at V and 3 bases at J, with 16 bases between. The germline V gene has CDR1 DFQATT and CDR2 SNEGSKA (reference sequence). The CDR3 coding sequence is TGCAGTGCTGATCCGAGCCGGGCCCACTATGGCTACACCTTC. Residues: CSADPSRAHYGYTF.

The J gene is TRBJ1-2, the V gene TRBV19; D gene unclear. Germline CDR1 LNHDA, CDR2 SQIVND (reference sequence). The germline V and J ends were trimmed by 4 bases and 8 bases, with 11 bases remaining between them. The CDR3 totals 12 residues. The DNA for the CDR3 is TGTGCCAGTAGTACACAGACCTTGGGCTACACCTTC. Protein: CASSTQTLGYTF.

The V call is TRBV20-1, the J call TRBJ2-1; 13 positions agree with TRBD2. Unmatched junction bases numbered 18, after V lost 6 bases and J lost 13 bases. CDR3 size: 16 residues. Germline CDR1 and CDR2: DFQATT and SNEGSKA (reference sequence). The CDR3 bases are TGCAGTGCCCAAGAGATGGGACTAGCGGGAAAGACTCTCCAGTTCTTC. Translated, it gives CSAQEMGLAGKTLQFF.

This clonotype has only a few counts. The chain carries TRBV11-2 and TRBJ1-5, with 11 bases identical to TRBD1. The CDR3 contains 14 residues. The V gene end was trimmed by 5 bases and the J gene end by 11 bases; junction bases not matched to a gene: 8. Looked up from germline, CDR1 is SGHAT and CDR2 is FQNNGV. The CDR3 DNA is TGTGCCAGCAGCCCCGGGACAGGGGGGGAGGCCCAGCATTTT. This translates into CASSPGTGGEAQHF.

For the CDR3, the DNA is TGTGCCAGCAGTACCGTAGCAACAGGGGAGCGTGGCTACACCTTC. It translates to CASSTVATGERGYTF. The rearrangement joins TRBV28 to TRBJ1-2, with 7 bases fitting TRBD1. This CDR3 is 15 amino acids long. V trimming: 5 bases; J trimming: 7 bases; junction bases outside the gene matches: 13. CDR1 is MDHEN, CDR2 SYDVKM, per germline.

This clonotype was counted only a few times. The chain has TRBV27 and TRBJ1-5, with D possibly being TRBD1 (6 bases). This CDR3 is built from 16 residues. Germline loops: CDR1 MNHEY, CDR2 SMNVEV (reference sequence). Trimming left V 4 bases short and J 4 bases short, with 17 bases between. The CDR3 nucleotides are TGTGCCAGCAGTTCAAGGGGGACAACTCCTAATCAGCCCCAGCATTTT. Residues: CASSSRGTTPNQPQHF.